The 5 T cell receptor beta chains reported below all come from one sample, sequenced in a study of Graves' ophthalmopathy and Graves' hyperthyroidism. Transcripts of RNA were the source for amplifying TCR beta CDR3 regions. RT-PCR with HTBI primers came first, then second-round multiplex PCR. From the multiplex PCR reads, TCRdb called clonotypes with MiXCR, one entry per CDR3 protein. Of 1 million to 1.3 million distinct CDR3 sequences listed, about 35% were seen once; the top ten hold 11%. What was sequenced was peripheral blood or thyroid tissue (not recorded which). The receptors originated from an adult man with Graves' hyperthyroidism.

This clonotype was found a few times. V gene TRBV7-2 combines with J gene TRBJ2-5; 12 nucleotides match TRBD2. Matching the DNA end better, TRBJ2-1 makes the J call doubtful. The CDR3 has 14 residues. From germline, CDR1 is SGHTA and CDR2 FQGNSA. CDR3 nucleotides: TGTGCCAGCAGCCGGACTAGCGGGACCAATGAGCAGTTCTTC. It yields the protein CASSRTSGTNEQFF.

The gene calls are TRBV14 and TRBJ2-2; no clear D gene. V lost 7 bases, J lost 1 base, and 13 bases lay in between. Germline loops: CDR1 SGHDN, CDR2 FVKESK. The CDR3 is 15 residues long. CDR3 sequence reads: CASTRSTGNTGELFF. The CDR3 DNA is TGTGCCAGCACAAGGTCAACTGGGAACACCGGGGAGCTGTTTTTT.

The chain employs TRBV7-4 and TRBJ1-1, with D possibly being TRBD1 (6 bases). V lost 1 base and J lost 7, with 13 bases in between. Germline CDR1 reads SGHVT; CDR2 reads SQSDAQ. The CDR3 is 14 amino acids. CDR3 protein: CASSLETGLNEAFF. CDR3 DNA: TGTGCCAGCAGCTTAGAGACAGGACTCAATGAAGCTTTCTTT.

In this sample, this clonotype turned up many times. The chain's CDR3 is CATKVVQSSYEQYF. The CDR3 DNA sequence: TGTGCCACCAAGGTGGTACAAAGCTCCTACGAGCAGTACTTC. The chain has TRBV2 and TRBJ2-7; D unclear. This CDR3 has 14 residues. The germline V gene has CDR1 SNHLY and CDR2 FYNNEI. Trimming pared 10 bases from V and 0 bases from J, leaving 16 bases between.

This clonotype has more than one count but fewer than ten. This chain uses TRBV5-1 with TRBJ1-4, with 8 bases lining up with TRBD1. Germline values: CDR1 SGHRS, CDR2 YFSETQ. The CDR3 length is 14 residues. The junction had 6 bases not matched to a gene; V was cut back by 3 bases and J by 8 bases. This CDR3 reads CASSSRGRREKLFF. CDR3 sequence (DNA): TGCGCCAGCAGCTCCAGGGGGCGCCGCGAAAAACTGTTTTTT.